Shown below are 26 T cell receptor beta chains from a single sample sequenced in a study of T cells after somatic rescue of genetic block. Sequenced by immunoSEQ multiplex PCR; TCRdb stores in-frame clones only, minus some. The table includes approximately 100,000 clones, 70% to 90% detected once. The specimen was peripheral blood mononuclear cells (PBMCs). These receptors were collected from a woman aged 18 to 35.

The genes are TRBV5-6 and TRBJ2-7; D may match TRBD1 or TRBD2 (5 bases each). V dropped 2 bases and J dropped 0 bases, with 18 bases sitting between them. Per the germline V gene, CDR1 is SGHDT and CDR2 is YYEEEE. The CDR3 is 17 residues long. The chain's CDR3 is CASSFPPGTPGSYEQYF. The CDR3 nucleotides are TGTGCCAGCAGCTTTCCCCCGGGGACCCCCGGCTCCTACGAGCAGTACTTC.

The rearrangement links TRBV5-1 to TRBJ2-2, with 7 bases lining up with TRBD1. The CDR3 consists of 16 residues. CDR1 is SGHRS, CDR2 YFSETQ, per germline. J lost 0 bases, V lost 5 bases, and 7 bases had no gene match. The CDR3 here is CASRRTGTANTGELFF. CDR3 nucleotides: TGCGCCAGCAGACGGACCGGGACAGCGAACACCGGGGAGCTGTTTTTT.

This clone was seen only once. The chain combines TRBV5-1 with TRBJ2-7, with TRBD2 as a possible D gene (5 bases). Germline-derived CDR1 and CDR2 are SGHRS and YFSETQ. The CDR3 sequence is 14 residues long. V lost 7 bases and J lost 0, with 14 bases in between. CDR3 sequence (DNA): TGCGCCAGCGGAATGGAGGACCCCTCCTACGAGCAGTACTTC. Its protein is CASGMEDPSYEQYF. Together with reference TRBV5-1 and TRBJ2-7, the CDR3 gives the full variable domain: KAGVTQTPRYLIKTRGQQVTLSCSPISGHRSVSWYQQTPGQGLQFLFEYFSETQRNKGNFPGRFSGRQFSNSRSEMNVSTLELGDSALYLCASGMEDPSYEQYFGPGTRLTVT.

The chain is built from TRBV4-3 and TRBJ2-1; TRBD2 matches 13 bases. With V trimmed by 1 base and J by 7 bases, 4 bases remained unmatched. The CDR3 is 16 residues long. Germline CDR1 LGHNA, CDR2 YSLEER. The CDR3 region is CASSQGTSGRGNEQFF. CDR3 DNA: TGCGCCAGCAGCCAAGGGACTAGCGGGAGAGGAAATGAGCAGTTCTTC.

The chain employs TRBV10-1 and TRBJ1-4; no clear D. This CDR3 has 13 residues. Trimming left V 5 bases short and J 3 bases short, with 7 bases between. Germline loops: CDR1 WNHNN, CDR2 SYGVQD (reference sequence). The chain's CDR3 is CASSSHPNEKLFF. The CDR3 DNA is TGCGCCAGCAGTTCGCATCCTAATGAAAAACTGTTTTTT.

The chain combines TRBV4-1 with TRBJ1-2; D call uncertain. The CDR3 contains 12 residues. With 7 bases removed from V and 8 bases from J, the gap between germline ends came to 14 bases. Germline V gene data show CDR1 as MGHRA and CDR2 as YSYEKL. The CDR3 DNA sequence: TGCGCCAGCAAATTCCCTGGCGGGGGCTACACCTTC. As protein: CASKFPGGGYTF.

This chain uses TRBV5-1 with TRBJ1-1, with D unresolved. In germline, CDR1 is SGHRS, CDR2 YFSETQ. With 4 bases removed from V and 0 bases from J, the gap between germline ends came to 19 bases. The CDR3 is 17 amino acids. CDR3 loop: CASSALGNPRVNTEAFF. The CDR3 DNA reads TGCGCCAGCAGCGCTCTCGGTAACCCCCGGGTGAACACTGAAGCTTTCTTT.

The V gene is TRBV5-4, the J gene TRBJ1-1, with unresolved D. Germline loops: CDR1 SGHNT, CDR2 YYREEE (reference sequence). This CDR3 has 12 residues. The V gene lost 1 base and the J gene lost 4 bases, with 5 bases spanning the gap. The CDR3 reads CASSLYGTEAFF. Written as DNA, the CDR3 is TGTGCCAGCAGCTTGTACGGCACTGAAGCTTTCTTT.

V usage is TRBV5-6 and J usage is TRBJ1-6, with D unclear. The CDR3 is made up of 15 amino acids. V lost 3 bases and J lost 0, with 7 bases in between. CDR1 and CDR2 from the germline V gene are SGHDT and YYEEEE. CDR3 bases: TGTGCCAGCAGCTCGAGGGACTCCTATAATTCACCCCTCCACTTT. Translating gives CASSSRDSYNSPLHF.

This sequence joins TRBV5-4 and TRBJ2-7; the match to TRBD1 covers 12 bases. Germline V lookup: CDR1 SGHNT, CDR2 YYREEE (reference sequence). The V and J ends lost 3 bases and 7 bases, in that order; junction bases with no gene match: 5. This CDR3 comprises 14 residues. The CDR3 spells CASSSGQGAGEQYF. CDR3 coding DNA: TGTGCCAGCAGCTCGGGACAGGGGGCTGGAGAGCAGTACTTC.

V and J are TRBV2 and TRBJ2-7, with 10 bases that match TRBD2. This CDR3 is 16 amino acids long. V shed 6 bases and J 0 bases; nucleotides not matched to a gene: 8. The V gene's germline CDR1 is SNHLY and CDR2 FYNNEI. CDR3 sequence reads: CASSVTGTSASYEQYF. CDR3 DNA: TGTGCCAGCAGCGTCACCGGGACTAGCGCCTCCTACGAGCAGTACTTC.

The chain uses TRBV11-2 and TRBJ2-7; D is unresolved. The CDR3 is made up of 15 amino acids. The V gene's germline CDR1 is SGHAT and CDR2 FQNNGV. V lost 5 bases and J 3 bases, leaving 17 bases between the germline ends. The CDR3 DNA reads TGTGCCAGCAGCCCGCCCTATGAGGCCTTCTACGAGCAGTACTTC. Protein product: CASSPPYEAFYEQYF.

CDR3 amino acids: CASSEAPVGTGRGYTF. The CDR3, as DNA: TGTGCCAGCAGTGAAGCCCCGGTAGGGACCGGGAGAGGCTACACCTTC. The rearrangement joins TRBV2 to TRBJ1-2, with D possibly being TRBD1 (5 bases). The CDR3 is 16 residues long. CDR1 SNHLY and CDR2 FYNNEI come from the germline V gene. V lost 0 bases and J lost 8, with 19 bases in between.

V usage is TRBV27 and J usage is TRBJ2-2, with D unclear. V dropped 10 bases and J dropped 6 bases, with 24 bases sitting between them. The CDR3 is 16 amino acids. Germline CDR1 reads MNHEY; CDR2 reads SMNVEV (reference sequence). CDR3 sequence reads: CATLARTDPFAGELFF. CDR3 nucleotides: TGTGCCACCCTTGCTCGGACGGACCCTTTTGCCGGGGAGCTGTTTTTT.

In DNA, the CDR3 is TGTGCCAGCAGCCAAGACGGTATAGACAGCCGCTACCATGGAACGGGATACAATGAGCAGTTCTTC. Translation: CASSQDGIDSRYHGTGYNEQFF. V is TRBV14 and J is TRBJ2-1; D tentatively fits TRBD1 or TRBD2 (5 bases each). From germline, CDR1 is SGHDN and CDR2 FVKESK. The CDR3 extends over 22 amino acids. V lost 0 bases and J 4 bases, leaving 31 bases between the germline ends.

The V call is TRBV11-3, the J call TRBJ2-5, with 14 bases that match TRBD2. The V and J ends lost 5 bases and 6 bases, in that order; junction bases with no gene match: 14. The V gene's germline CDR1 is SGHNT and CDR2 YENEEA. The CDR3 is made up of 18 amino acids. As DNA, the CDR3 is TGTGCCAGCAGCCCCGGGACCGCCGGGACTAGCGGGAGACAGACCCAGTACTTC. Translated: CASSPGTAGTSGRQTQYF.

This chain uses TRBV5-4 with TRBJ1-1; no reliable D call. The CDR3 has 13 amino acids. Germline V gene sequence: CDR1 SGHNT, CDR2 YYREEE (reference sequence). V was trimmed by 2 bases and J by 1 base, leaving 6 bases between them. This CDR3 is CASSFAGNTEAFF. The CDR3 DNA sequence: TGTGCCAGCAGCTTCGCCGGGAACACTGAAGCTTTCTTT.

This clone was found a few times. This chain uses TRBV7-9 with TRBJ2-7, with TRBD2 matching 11 bases. Germline CDR1 and CDR2: SEHNR and FQNEAQ (reference sequence). Losses at the gene ends were 3 bases for V and 2 bases for J; bases not matched to a gene: 0. The CDR3 covers 14 residues. The CDR3 loop reads CASSFSGRAYEQYF. CDR3 sequence (DNA): TGTGCCAGCAGCTTTAGCGGGAGGGCCTACGAGCAGTACTTC.

The chain is built from TRBV7-3 and TRBJ2-3; D not certain. The CDR3 covers 16 residues. V dropped 1 base and J dropped 1 base, with 12 bases sitting between them. Per germline, CDR1 SGHTA and CDR2 FQGTGA. As DNA, the CDR3 is TGTGCCAGCAGCTTAAGACCGACGGGTGGCACAGATACGCAGTATTTT. Translating gives CASSLRPTGGTDTQYF.

The chain combines TRBV6-4 with TRBJ2-1; D gene unclear. Germline CDR1 and CDR2: MRHNA and SNTAGT. The CDR3 runs to 15 residues. V lost 3 bases, J lost 2 bases, and 11 bases lay in between. Written as DNA, the CDR3 is TGTGCCAGCAGTGAAGACGCCCCGACCTACAATGAGCAGTTCTTC. Its translation: CASSEDAPTYNEQFF.

This sequence joins TRBV19 and TRBJ2-7; 7 bases line up with TRBD2. V was pared by 6 bases and J by 2 bases, with 10 bases of the junction left unmatched. The CDR3 loop spans 15 amino acids. CDR1 is LNHDA, CDR2 SQIVND, per germline (reference sequence). The CDR3 region is CASREGGSPAYEQYF. The CDR3 nucleotides are TGTGCCAGTAGGGAGGGAGGGAGCCCTGCCTACGAGCAGTACTTC. Together with reference TRBV19 and TRBJ2-7, the CDR3 gives the full variable domain: DGGITQSPKYLFRKEGQNVTLSCEQNLNHDAMYWYRQDPGQGLRLIYYSQIVNDFQKGDIAEGYSVSREKKESFPLTVTSAQKNPTAFYLCASREGGSPAYEQYFGPGTRLTVT.

This rearrangement joins TRBV12-5 to TRBJ1-2, with D perhaps TRBD1 (6 bases). With 5 bases removed from V and 4 bases from J, the gap between germline ends came to 14 bases. The germline V gene encodes CDR1 LGHNT and CDR2 FRNRAP. The CDR3 consists of 14 residues. CDR3 in amino acids: CASGPSGGVYGYTF. CDR3 DNA: TGTGCTAGTGGTCCCTCCGGGGGCGTCTATGGCTACACCTTC.

The V and J genes are TRBV5-1 and TRBJ2-6, with D perhaps matching TRBD1 (6 bases). Trimming removed 2 bases at V and 0 bases at J, with 15 bases between. The CDR3 is made up of 18 amino acids. Germline V gives CDR1 SGHRS, CDR2 YFSETQ. CDR3 residues: CASSFGTSAFSGANVLTF. DNA of the CDR3: TGCGCCAGCAGCTTTGGGACATCAGCTTTCTCTGGGGCCAACGTCCTGACTTTC.

The chain has TRBV7-9 and TRBJ2-7; tentative D call: TRBD2 (5 bases). The CDR3 consists of 13 residues. Germline lookup yields CDR1 SEHNR and CDR2 FQNEAQ (reference sequence). The ends were cut back, 0 bases at V and 6 bases at J, with 9 bases in the middle. DNA for the CDR3: TGTGCCAGCAGCTTAGCTCTAGCATTCGAGCAGTACTTC. This gives the protein CASSLALAFEQYF. Using reference TRBV7-9 and TRBJ2-7 for the parts outside the CDR3, the full variable domain is DTGVSQNPRHKITKRGQNVTFRCDPISEHNRLYWYRQTLGQGPEFLTYFQNEAQLEKSRLLSDRFSAERPKGSFSTLEIQRTEQGDSAMYLCASSLALAFEQYFGPGTRLTVT.

V usage is TRBV21-1 and J usage is TRBJ2-1. TRBV21-1 is noted as a pseudogene. The CDR3 is 12 residues long. The CDR3 bases are TGTGCCAGCAGCCCTAGGGCCCATGAGCAGTTCTTC. Translating gives CASSPRAHEQFF.

This chain links TRBV4-3 with TRBJ2-4, with D unresolved. The CDR3 has 14 residues. Germline V gene sequence: CDR1 LGHNA, CDR2 YSLEER. V lost 3 bases, J lost 5 bases, and 11 bases lay in between. The CDR3 coding sequence is TGCGCCAGCAGCCAGGGGATAAAACAAAACATTCAGTACTTC. Translating gives CASSQGIKQNIQYF.